The rows below give T cell receptor beta chains drawn from one sample of a study of Graves' ophthalmopathy and Graves' hyperthyroidism. TCRdb analysed the multiplex PCR reads with MiXCR anew, one entry per CDR3 protein. This table holds about 550,000 distinct CDR3 sequences, under 40% found once. Sequenced sample: peripheral blood or thyroid tissue (not recorded which). The receptors here all came from an adult man with Graves' hyperthyroidism. Both conserved end residues are part of each CDR3. A D gene is named only where the DNA matches it firmly.

D	J	V	CDR3
TRBD2	TRBJ2-7	TRBV7-9	CAGSFGGREGFEQYF
.	TRBJ1-1	TRBV7-3	CASSFYVRGVGTEAFF
.	TRBJ1-1	TRBV20-1	CSARNKRDNVNTEAFF
.	TRBJ1-2	TRBV7-8	CASTNPGEYGYTF
.	TRBJ1-5	TRBV19	CASSIVGIGQPQHF
TRBD1	TRBJ2-7	TRBV27	CASSLSARQGRPYEQYF
.	TRBJ2-7	TRBV27	CASSRQVASYEQYF
.	TRBJ1-3	TRBV14	CASSHGGNTIYF
.	TRBJ1-6	TRBV9	CASSRLRDLRDSPLHF
.	TRBJ2-7	TRBV7-2	CASQQSPLRWEQYF
.	TRBJ2-7	TRBV24-1	CATSGPLYEQYF
.	TRBJ1-4	TRBV13	CASSFQRTATNEKLFF
TRBD1	TRBJ1-2	TRBV2	CASSTGTGINYGYTF
TRBD2	TRBJ2-5	TRBV10-3	CAISEGLRGGPEETQYF
.	TRBJ1-5	TRBV10-3	CAISASDSNQPQHF
.	TRBJ2-7	TRBV7-7	CAIRDVSYEQYF
.	TRBJ1-5	TRBV20-1	CSATAGGDQPQHF
.	TRBJ1-1	TRBV12-3/TRBV12-4	CASSLAHDGEAFF
.	TRBJ1-5	TRBV2	CASSLLGEQQPQHF
.	TRBJ1-1	TRBV10-2	CASSVREPYSGAFF
.	TRBJ2-2	TRBV27	CASSARRQRAGELFF
.	TRBJ1-2	TRBV12-3/TRBV12-4	CASSFETSGYGYTF
TRBD2	TRBJ2-1	TRBV2	CASTLAGGPGGQFF